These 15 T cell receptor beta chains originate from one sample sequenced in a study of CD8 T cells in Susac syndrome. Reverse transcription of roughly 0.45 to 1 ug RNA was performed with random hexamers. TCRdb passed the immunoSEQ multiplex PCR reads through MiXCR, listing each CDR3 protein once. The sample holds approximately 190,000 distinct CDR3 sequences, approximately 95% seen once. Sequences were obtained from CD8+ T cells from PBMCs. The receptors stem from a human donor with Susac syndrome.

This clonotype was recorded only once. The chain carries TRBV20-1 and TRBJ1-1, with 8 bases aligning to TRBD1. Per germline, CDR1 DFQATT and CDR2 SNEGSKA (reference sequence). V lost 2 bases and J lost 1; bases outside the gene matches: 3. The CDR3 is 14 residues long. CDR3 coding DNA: TGCAGTGCTAGAACACAGGGGGGGAACACTGAAGCTTTCTTT. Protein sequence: CSARTQGGNTEAFF.

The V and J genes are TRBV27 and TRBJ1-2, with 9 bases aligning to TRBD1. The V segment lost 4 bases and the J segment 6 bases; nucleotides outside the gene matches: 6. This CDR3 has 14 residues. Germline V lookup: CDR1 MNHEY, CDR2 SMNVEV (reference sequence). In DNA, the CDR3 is TGTGCCAGCAGTTCGGACAGGGGAGTGAATGGCTACACCTTC. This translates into CASSSDRGVNGYTF.

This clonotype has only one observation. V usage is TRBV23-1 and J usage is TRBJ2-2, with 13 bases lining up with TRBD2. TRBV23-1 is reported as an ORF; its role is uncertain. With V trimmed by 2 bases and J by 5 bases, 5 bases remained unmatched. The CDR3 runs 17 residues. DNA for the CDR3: TGCGCCAGCAGTCAAACTAGCGGGAGGGCATTTACCGGGGAGCTGTTTTTT. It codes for CASSQTSGRAFTGELFF.

CDR3 protein: CASRDGQGMETQYF. For the CDR3, the DNA is TGTGCCAGCAGGGACGGACAGGGGATGGAGACCCAGTACTTC. The J gene is TRBJ2-5, the V gene TRBV6-1; TRBD1 matches 9 bases. This CDR3 comprises 14 residues. V shed 6 bases and J 5 bases; nucleotides not matched to a gene: 7. Germline-derived CDR1 and CDR2 are MNHNS and SASEGT.

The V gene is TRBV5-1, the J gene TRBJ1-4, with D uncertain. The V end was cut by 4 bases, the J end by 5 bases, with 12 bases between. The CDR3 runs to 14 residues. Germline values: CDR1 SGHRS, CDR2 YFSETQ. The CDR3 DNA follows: TGCGCCAGCAGCCCCGCGAGGACCAATGAAAAACTGTTTTTT. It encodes CASSPARTNEKLFF.

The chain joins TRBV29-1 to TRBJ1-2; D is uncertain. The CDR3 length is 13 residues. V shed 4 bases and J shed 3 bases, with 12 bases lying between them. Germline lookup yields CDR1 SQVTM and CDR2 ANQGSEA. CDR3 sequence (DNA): TGCAGCGTTGGGGGAGTTGGGGACTATGGCTACACCTTC. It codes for CSVGGVGDYGYTF.

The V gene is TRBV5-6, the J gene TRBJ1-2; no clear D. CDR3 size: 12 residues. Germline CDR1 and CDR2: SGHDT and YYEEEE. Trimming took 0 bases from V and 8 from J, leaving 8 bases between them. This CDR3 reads CASSLANNGYTF. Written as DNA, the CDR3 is TGTGCCAGCAGCTTGGCCAATAACGGCTACACCTTC.

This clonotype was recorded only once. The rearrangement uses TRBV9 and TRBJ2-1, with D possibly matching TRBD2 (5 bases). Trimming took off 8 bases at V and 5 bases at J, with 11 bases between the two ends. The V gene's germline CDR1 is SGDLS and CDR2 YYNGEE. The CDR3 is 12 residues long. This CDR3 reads CARLSRDNEQFF. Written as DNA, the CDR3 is TGTGCCAGACTCTCGCGGGACAATGAGCAGTTCTTC.

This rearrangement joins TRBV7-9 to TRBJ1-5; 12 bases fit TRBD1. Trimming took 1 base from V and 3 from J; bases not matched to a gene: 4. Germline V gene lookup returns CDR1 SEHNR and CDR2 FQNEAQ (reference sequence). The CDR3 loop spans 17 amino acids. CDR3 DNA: TGTGCCAGCAGCTTAGTGGGGACAGGGGGCTTCAATCAGCCCCAGCATTTT. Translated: CASSLVGTGGFNQPQHF.

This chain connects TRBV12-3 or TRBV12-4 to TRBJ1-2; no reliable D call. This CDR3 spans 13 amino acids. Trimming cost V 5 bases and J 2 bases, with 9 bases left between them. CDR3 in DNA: TGTGCCAGCAGTCCGAAAGACAACTATGGCTACACCTTC. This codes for CASSPKDNYGYTF.

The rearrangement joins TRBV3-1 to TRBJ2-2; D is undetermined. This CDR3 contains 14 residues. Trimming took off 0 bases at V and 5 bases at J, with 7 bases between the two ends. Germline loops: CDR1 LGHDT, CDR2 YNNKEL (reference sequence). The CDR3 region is CASSQEAGTGELFF. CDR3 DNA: TGTGCCAGCAGCCAAGAAGCTGGGACCGGGGAGCTGTTTTTT.

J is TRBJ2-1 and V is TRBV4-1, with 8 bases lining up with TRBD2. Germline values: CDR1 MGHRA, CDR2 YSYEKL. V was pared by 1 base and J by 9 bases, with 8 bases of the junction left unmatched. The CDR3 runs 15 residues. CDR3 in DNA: TGCGCCAGCAGCCAAGTGCTAAGCGGGAGTCCTGAGCAGTTCTTC. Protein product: CASSQVLSGSPEQFF.

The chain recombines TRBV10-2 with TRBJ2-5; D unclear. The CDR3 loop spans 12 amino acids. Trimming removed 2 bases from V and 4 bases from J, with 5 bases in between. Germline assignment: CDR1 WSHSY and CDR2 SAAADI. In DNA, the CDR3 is TGCGCCAGCAGTGAGGTGGGAGAGACCCAGTACTTC. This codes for CASSEVGETQYF.

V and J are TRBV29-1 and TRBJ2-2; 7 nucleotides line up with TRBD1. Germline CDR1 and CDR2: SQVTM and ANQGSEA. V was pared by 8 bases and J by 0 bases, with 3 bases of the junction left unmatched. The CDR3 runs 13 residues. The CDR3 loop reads CSIGTANTGELFF. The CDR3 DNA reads TGCAGCATCGGGACAGCGAACACCGGGGAGCTGTTTTTT.

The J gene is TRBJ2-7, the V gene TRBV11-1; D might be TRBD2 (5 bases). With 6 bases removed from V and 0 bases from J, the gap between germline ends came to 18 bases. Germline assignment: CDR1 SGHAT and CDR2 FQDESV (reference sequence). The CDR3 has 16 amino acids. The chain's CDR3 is CASRPRSVATSYEQYF. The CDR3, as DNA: TGTGCCAGCAGACCTCGCTCGGTAGCGACCTCCTACGAGCAGTACTTC. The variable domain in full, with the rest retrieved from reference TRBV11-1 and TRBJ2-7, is EAEVAQSPRYKITEKSQAVAFWCDPISGHATLYWYRQILGQGPELLVQFQDESVVDDSQLPKDRFSAERLKGVDSTLKIQPAELGDSAMYLCASRPRSVATSYEQYFGPGTRLTVT.